This T cell receptor (beta chain) was recovered during a study of shared clonotypes between healthy human individuals. Regarding the study as a whole: Investigators expected sequencing depth to affect clonotype sharing among donors.

The assay was immunoSEQ multiplex PCR, and TCRdb's table has in-frame clones only and misses some. The table has 2 million to 2.5 million clones, over 85% seen once. With 5 bases clipped from V and 5 bases from J, the junction kept 14 bases outside the gene matches. From germline, CDR1 is SGHVS and CDR2 FNYEAQ. This CDR3 is built from 18 residues. With regard to this clone: Its target is not known.

CD45RO-negative cells were positively selected for CCR7, leaving out terminally differentiated effector memory CD45RA+ cells. This TCR was sampled from a man between 18 and 29 years old in good health. This chain connects TRBV7-6 to TRBJ2-7, with TRBD2 identical over 14 bases. Source material: naive CD8+ T cells sorted from blood. The CDR3 nucleotides read TGTGCCAGCAGCGACCTTCGACTAGCGGGAGGGCCCAGTAACGAGCAGTACTTC. Protein product: CASSDLRLAGGPSNEQYF.